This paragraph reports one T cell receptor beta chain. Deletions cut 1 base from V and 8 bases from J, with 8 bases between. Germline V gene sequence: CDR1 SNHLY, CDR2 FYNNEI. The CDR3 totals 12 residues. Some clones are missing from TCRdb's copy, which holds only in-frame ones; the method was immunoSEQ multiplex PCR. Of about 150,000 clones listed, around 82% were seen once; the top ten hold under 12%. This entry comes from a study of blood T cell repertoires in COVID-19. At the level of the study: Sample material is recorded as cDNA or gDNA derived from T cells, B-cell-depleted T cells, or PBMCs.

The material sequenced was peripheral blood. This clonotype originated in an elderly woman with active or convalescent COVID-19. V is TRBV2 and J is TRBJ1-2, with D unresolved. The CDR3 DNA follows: TGTGCCAGCAGTGAAGTGGGGAGCGGCTACACCTTC. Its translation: CASSEVGSGYTF.